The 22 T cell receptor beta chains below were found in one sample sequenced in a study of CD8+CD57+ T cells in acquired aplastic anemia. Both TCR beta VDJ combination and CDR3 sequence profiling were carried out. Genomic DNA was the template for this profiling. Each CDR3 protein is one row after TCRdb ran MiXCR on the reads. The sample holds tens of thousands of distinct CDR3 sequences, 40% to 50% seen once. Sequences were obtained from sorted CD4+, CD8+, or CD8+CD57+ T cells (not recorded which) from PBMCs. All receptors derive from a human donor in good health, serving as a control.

CDR3 amino acids: CASSQGTGLFEQYF. In DNA form, the CDR3 reads TGCGCCAGCAGCCAGGGGACAGGGCTGTTCGAGCAGTACTTC. This chain joins TRBV4-1 and TRBJ2-7, with 9 positions matching TRBD1. The CDR3 length is 14 residues. The V and J ends lost 3 bases and 6 bases, in that order; junction bases with no gene match: 6. Per germline, CDR1 MGHRA and CDR2 YSYEKL.

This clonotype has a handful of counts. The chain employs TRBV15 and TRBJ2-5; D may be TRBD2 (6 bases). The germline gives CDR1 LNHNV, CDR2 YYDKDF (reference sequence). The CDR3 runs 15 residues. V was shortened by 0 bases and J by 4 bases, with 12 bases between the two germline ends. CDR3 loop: CATSRDLGRTETQYF. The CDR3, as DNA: TGTGCCACCAGCAGAGATTTGGGGAGGACAGAGACCCAGTACTTC.

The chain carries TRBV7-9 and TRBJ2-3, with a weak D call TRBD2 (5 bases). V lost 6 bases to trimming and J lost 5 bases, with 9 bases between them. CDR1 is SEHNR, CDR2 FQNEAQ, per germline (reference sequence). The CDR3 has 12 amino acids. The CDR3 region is CASRGRGDTQYF. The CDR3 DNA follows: TGTGCCAGCAGGGGTCGGGGAGATACGCAGTATTTT. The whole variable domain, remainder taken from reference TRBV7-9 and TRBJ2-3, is DTGVSQNPRHKITKRGQNVTFRCDPISEHNRLYWYRQTLGQGPEFLTYFQNEAQLEKSRLLSDRFSAERPKGSFSTLEIQRTEQGDSAMYLCASRGRGDTQYFGPGTRLTVL.

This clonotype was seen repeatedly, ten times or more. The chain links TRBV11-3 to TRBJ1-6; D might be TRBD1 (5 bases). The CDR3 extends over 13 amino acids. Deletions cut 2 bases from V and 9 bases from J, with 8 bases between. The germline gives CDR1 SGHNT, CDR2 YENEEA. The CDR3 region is CASSLQGGSPLHF. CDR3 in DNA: TGTGCCAGCAGCTTACAGGGAGGTTCACCCCTCCACTTT.

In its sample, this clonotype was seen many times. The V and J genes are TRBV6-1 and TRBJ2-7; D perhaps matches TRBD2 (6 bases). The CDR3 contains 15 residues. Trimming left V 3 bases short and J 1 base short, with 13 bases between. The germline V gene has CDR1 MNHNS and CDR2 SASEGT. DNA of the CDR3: TGTGCCAGCAGTGACGAGGGAGGAGCGTCCTACGAGCAGTACTTC. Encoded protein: CASSDEGGASYEQYF.

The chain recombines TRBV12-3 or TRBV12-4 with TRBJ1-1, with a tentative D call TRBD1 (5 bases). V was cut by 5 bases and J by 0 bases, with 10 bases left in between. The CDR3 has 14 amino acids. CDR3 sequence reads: CASSPGRLNTEAFF. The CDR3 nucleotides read TGTGCCAGCAGTCCGGGACGGCTGAACACTGAAGCTTTCTTT.

The CDR3 protein is CASSESGQGYGYTF. CDR3 in DNA: TGTGCCAGCAGTGAATCGGGGCAGGGTTATGGCTACACCTTC. The chain carries TRBV25-1 and TRBJ1-2, with D perhaps matching TRBD1 (5 bases). Germline loops: CDR1 MGHDK, CDR2 SYGVNS. The CDR3 runs 14 residues. V lost 1 base to trimming and J lost 5 bases, with 11 bases between them.

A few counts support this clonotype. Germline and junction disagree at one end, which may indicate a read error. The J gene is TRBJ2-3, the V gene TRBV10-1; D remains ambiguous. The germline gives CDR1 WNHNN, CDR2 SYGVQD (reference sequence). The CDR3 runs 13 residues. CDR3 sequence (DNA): TGTGCCAGCAGCCAACTGAAGACAGATACGCAGTATTTT. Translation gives CASSQLKTDTQYF.

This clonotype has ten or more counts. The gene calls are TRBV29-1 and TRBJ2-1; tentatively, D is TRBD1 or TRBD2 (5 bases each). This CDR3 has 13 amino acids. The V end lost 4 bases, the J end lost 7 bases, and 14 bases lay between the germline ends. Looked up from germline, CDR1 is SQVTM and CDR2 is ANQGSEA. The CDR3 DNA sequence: TGCAGCGTTGTGTTTGGTGGGACGAATGAGCAGTTCTTC. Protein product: CSVVFGGTNEQFF.

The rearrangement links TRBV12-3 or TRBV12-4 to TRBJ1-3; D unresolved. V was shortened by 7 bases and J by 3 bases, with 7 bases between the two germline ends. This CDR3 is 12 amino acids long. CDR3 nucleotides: TGTGCCAGCATCCCCGATGGAAACACCATATATTTT. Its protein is CASIPDGNTIYF.

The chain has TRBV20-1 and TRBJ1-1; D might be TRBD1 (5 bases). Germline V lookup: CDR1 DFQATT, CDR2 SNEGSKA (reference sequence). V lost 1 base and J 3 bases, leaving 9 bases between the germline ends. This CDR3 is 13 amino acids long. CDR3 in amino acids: CSARVGRDTEAFF. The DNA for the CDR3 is TGCAGTGCTAGAGTGGGCAGGGACACTGAAGCTTTCTTT.

This CDR3 is CASRSFLREQYF. The CDR3 DNA follows: TGTGCCAGCAGGTCTTTCCTTCGGGAGCAGTACTTC. The chain is built from TRBV2 and TRBJ2-7; D remains ambiguous. The germline CDR1 and CDR2 sequences are SNHLY and FYNNEI. The CDR3 covers 12 residues. V lost 6 bases to trimming and J lost 7 bases, with 13 bases between them.

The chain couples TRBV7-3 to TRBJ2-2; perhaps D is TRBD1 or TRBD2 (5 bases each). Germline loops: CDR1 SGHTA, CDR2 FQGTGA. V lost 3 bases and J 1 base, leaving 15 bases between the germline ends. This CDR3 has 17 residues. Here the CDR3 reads CASSFIRGRKNTGELFF. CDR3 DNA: TGTGCCAGCAGCTTCATACGGGGACGTAAGAACACCGGGGAGCTGTTTTTT.

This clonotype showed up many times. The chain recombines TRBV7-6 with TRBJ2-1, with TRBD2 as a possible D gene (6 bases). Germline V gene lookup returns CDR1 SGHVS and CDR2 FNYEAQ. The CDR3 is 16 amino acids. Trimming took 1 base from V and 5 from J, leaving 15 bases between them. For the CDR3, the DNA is TGTGCCAGCAGCTTAGGGGAAGGGGAGGACCACAATGAGCAGTTCTTC. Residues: CASSLGEGEDHNEQFF.

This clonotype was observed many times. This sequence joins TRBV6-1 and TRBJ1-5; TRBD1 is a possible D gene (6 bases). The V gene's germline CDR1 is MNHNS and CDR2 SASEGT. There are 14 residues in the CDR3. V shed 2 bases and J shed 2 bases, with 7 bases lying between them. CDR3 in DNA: TGTGCCAGCAGTGAAAGACAGGGCAATCAGCCCCAGCATTTT. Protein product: CASSERQGNQPQHF.

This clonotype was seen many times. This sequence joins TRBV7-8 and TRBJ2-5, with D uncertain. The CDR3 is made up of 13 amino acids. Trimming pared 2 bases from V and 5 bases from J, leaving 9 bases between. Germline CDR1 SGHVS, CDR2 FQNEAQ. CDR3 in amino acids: CASSLREVETQYF. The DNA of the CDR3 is TGTGCCAGCAGCTTAAGGGAAGTGGAGACCCAGTACTTC.

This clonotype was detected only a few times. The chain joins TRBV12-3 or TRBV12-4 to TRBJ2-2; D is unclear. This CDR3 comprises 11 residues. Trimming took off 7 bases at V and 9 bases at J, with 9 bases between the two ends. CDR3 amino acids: CASTLGRELFF. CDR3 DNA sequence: TGTGCCAGCACCCTAGGCCGGGAGCTGTTTTTT.

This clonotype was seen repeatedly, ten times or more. The CDR3 protein is CASSLAPQSTGVESPLHF. Written as DNA, the CDR3 is TGTGCCAGCAGCTTGGCACCACAATCAACAGGGGTCGAATCACCCCTCCACTTT. The J gene is TRBJ1-6, the V gene TRBV5-4, with 7 bases aligning to TRBD1. The V segment lost 0 bases and the J segment 10 bases; nucleotides outside the gene matches: 16. The germline V gene encodes CDR1 SGHNT and CDR2 YYREEE (reference sequence). This CDR3 has 18 residues.

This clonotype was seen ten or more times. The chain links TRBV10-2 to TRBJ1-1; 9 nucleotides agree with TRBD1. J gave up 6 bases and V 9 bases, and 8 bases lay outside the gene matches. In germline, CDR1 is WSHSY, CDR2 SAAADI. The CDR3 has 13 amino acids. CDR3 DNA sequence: TGCGCCAGTAACAGGGGGCTGGCGGCTGAAGCTTTCTTT. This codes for CASNRGLAAEAFF.

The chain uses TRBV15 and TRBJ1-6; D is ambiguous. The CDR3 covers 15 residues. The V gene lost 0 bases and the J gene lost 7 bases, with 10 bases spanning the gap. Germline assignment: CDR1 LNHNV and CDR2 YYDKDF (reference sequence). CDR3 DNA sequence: TGTGCCACCAGCAGAGACCCCGAGATCAATTCACCCCTCCACTTT. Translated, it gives CATSRDPEINSPLHF.

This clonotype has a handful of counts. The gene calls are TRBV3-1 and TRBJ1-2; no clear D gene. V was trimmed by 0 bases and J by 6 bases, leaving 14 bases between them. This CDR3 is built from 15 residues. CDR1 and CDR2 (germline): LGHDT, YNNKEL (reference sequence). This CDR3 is CASSQDLGEAHGYTF. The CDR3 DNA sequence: TGTGCCAGCAGCCAAGATTTGGGAGAGGCCCATGGCTACACCTTC.

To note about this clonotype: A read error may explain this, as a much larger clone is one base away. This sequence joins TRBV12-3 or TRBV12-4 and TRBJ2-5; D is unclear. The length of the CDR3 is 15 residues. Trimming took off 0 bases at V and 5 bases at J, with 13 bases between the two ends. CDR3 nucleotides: TGTGCCAGCAGTTTAGCGGGCCCGCCCCGGGAGACCCAGTACTTC. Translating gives CASSLAGPPRETQYF.